The TCR beta chain under discussion was sequenced for a study of low-dose radiotherapy and immunotherapy resistance in tumors. Background on the study: Participants in Cohort 2 were given 1 Gy per fraction every two weeks, for 13 Gy over 26 weeks.

Trimming took 0 bases from V and 2 from J, leaving 7 bases between them. CDR3 size: 13 residues. Germline lookup yields CDR1 DFQATT and CDR2 SNEGSKA (reference sequence). Nivolumab, ipilimumab, aspirin, low-dose cyclophosphamide and low-dose radiotherapy were all administered to the donors. This clonotype was seen a handful of times. Alpha- and beta-chain coverage of first-strand cDNA came from TRAV- and TRBV-specific primers. PCR amplification of the TCRs was performed with Phusion for 20 PCR cycles, and it relied on a constant-region primer together with a V-primer adapter. TCRdb analysed the reads with MiXCR anew, one entry per CDR3 protein. Here the sample spans about 16,000 distinct CDR3 sequences, around 74% being singletons.

This clonotype originated in a human donor with advanced metastatic prostate, ovarian, gallbladder or colorectal cancer (not recorded which). This table probably holds off-target reads from a library built for another chain. The chain uses TRBV20-1 and TRBJ1-2; D not resolved. CDR3 bases: TGCAGTGCTAGAGATTTGAGAAACTATGGCTACACCTTC. This translates into CSARDLRNYGYTF.